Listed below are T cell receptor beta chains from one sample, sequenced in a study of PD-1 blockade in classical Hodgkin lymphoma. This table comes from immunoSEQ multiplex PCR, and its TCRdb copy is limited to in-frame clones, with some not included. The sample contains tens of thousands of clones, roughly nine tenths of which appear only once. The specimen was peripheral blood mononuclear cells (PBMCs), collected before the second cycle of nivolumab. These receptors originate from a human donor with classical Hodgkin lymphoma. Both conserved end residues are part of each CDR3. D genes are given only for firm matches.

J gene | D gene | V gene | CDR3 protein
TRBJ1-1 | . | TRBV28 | CASSLPARADEAFF
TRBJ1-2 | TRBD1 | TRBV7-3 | CASSLAGGQGYTF
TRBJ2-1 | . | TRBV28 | CASRAGGPYNEQFF
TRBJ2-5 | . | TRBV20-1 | CSATRETQYF
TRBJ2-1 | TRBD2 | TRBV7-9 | CASSLGEREGLDEQFF
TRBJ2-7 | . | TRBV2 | CASSVLSDRSEQYF
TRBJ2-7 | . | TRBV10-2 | CASSDLRGDYEQYF
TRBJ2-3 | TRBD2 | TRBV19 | CASSKTSGAFDTQYF
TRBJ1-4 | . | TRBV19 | CAAALGSEKLFF
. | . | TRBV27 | CASSFASAGLGEQYF
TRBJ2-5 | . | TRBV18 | CASSLQETQYF
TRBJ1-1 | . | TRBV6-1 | CASSDHPRLWTFF
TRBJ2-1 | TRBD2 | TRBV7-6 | CASSLGFFGLGETEQFF
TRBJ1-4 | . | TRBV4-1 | CASSQDGAWGEKLFF